The entry below describes one T cell receptor beta chain. Original analysis: Amplification from reference gene primers served as the basis for estimated nucleated cell counts. Here immunoSEQ multiplex PCR was the method, and the copy in TCRdb shows in-frame clones only, minus some. The D gene and trimming were derived from the DNA, and the V and J assignments and clone size from that table. This sample carries 100,000 to 120,000 clones, roughly four fifths of them seen once, and the ten largest clones take about 17%. These data belong to a study of blood T cell repertoires in COVID-19. As for the study in general: Sites across the United States, Italy and Spain contributed samples from acute and convalescent COVID-19.

V gave up 5 bases and J gave up 7 bases, with 23 bases separating them. CDR3 length equals 16 residues. CDR1 MDHEN and CDR2 SYDVKM come from the germline V gene. This clonotype was obtained from a woman aged 55 to 70 with acute or convalescent COVID-19. Sequenced material: peripheral blood. V gene TRBV28 combines with J gene TRBJ1-2; D not resolved. The CDR3 sequence: CASSAESGPIGVGYTF. The DNA of the CDR3 is TGTGCCAGCAGTGCCGAGAGCGGACCCATCGGGGTTGGCTACACCTTC.